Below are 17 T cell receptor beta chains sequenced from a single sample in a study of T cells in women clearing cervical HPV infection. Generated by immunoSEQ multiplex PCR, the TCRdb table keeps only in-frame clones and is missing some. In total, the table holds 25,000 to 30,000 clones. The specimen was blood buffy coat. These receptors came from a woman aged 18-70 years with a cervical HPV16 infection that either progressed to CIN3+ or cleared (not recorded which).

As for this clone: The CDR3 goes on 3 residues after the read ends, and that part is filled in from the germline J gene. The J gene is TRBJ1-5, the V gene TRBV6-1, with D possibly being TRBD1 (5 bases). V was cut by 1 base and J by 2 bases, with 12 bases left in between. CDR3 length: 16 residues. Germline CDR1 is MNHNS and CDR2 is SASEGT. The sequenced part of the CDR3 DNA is TGTGCCAGCAGTGAAGGTGGGGCCCCGGGCAATCAGCCC. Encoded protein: CASSEGGAPGNQP. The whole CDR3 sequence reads CASSEGGAPGNQPQHF.

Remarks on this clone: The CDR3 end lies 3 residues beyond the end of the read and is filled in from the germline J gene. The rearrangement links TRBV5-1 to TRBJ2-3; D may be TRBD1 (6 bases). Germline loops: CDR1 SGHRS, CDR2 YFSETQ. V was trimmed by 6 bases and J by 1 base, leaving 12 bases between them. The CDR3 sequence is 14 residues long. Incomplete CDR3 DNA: TGCGCCAGCACGGTGGGACAAGGCACAGATACG. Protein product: CASTVGQGTDT. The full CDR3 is CASTVGQGTDTQYF.

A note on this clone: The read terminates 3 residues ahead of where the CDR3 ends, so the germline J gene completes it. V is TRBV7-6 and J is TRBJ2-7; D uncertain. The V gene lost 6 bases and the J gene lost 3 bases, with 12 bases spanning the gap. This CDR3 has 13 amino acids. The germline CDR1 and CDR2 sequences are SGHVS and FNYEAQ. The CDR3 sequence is CASSKSLFYEQYF. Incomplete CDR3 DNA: TGTGCCAGCAGTAAGAGCCTTTTCTACGAG.

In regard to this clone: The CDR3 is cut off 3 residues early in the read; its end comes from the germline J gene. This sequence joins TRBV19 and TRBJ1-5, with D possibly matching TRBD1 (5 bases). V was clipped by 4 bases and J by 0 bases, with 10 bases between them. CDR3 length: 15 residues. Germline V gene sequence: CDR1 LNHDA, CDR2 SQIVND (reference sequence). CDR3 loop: CASSKQETSNQPQHF. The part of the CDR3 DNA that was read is TGTGCCAGTAGTAAACAGGAGACTAGCAATCAGCCC. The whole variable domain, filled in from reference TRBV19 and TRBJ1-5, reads DGGITQSPKYLFRKEGQNVTLSCEQNLNHDAMYWYRQDPGQGLRLIYYSQIVNDFQKGDIAEGYSVSREKKESFPLTVTSAQKNPTAFYLCASSKQETSNQPQHFGDGTRLSIL.

CDR3 DNA, as far as it was read: TGTGCCAGCAGCTCTGGGACAGGGCAAGAGACG. It encodes CASSSGTGQET. The complete CDR3 protein is CASSSGTGQETQYF. The chain has TRBV7-3 and TRBJ2-3; 9 bases fit TRBD1. The CDR3 end is not reached by the read, which stops 3 residues before it; the germline J gene fills it in. This CDR3 is built from 14 residues. Germline lookup yields CDR1 SGHTA and CDR2 FQGTGA.

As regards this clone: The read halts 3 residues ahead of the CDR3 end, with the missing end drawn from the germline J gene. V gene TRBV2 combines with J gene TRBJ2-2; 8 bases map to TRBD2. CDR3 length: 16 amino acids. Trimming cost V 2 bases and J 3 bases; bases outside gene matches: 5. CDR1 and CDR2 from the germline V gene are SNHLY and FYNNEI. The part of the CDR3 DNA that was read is TGTGCCAGCAGTGAAACGGGGGGGCAGCACACCGGGGAG. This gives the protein CASSETGGQHTGE. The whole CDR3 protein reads CASSETGGQHTGELFF. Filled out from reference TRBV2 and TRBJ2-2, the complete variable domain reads EPEVTQTPSHQVTQMGQEVILRCVPISNHLYFYWYRQILGQKVEFLVSFYNNEISEKSEIFDDQFSVERPDGSNFTLKIRSTKLEDSAMYFCASSETGGQHTGELFFGEGSRLTVL.

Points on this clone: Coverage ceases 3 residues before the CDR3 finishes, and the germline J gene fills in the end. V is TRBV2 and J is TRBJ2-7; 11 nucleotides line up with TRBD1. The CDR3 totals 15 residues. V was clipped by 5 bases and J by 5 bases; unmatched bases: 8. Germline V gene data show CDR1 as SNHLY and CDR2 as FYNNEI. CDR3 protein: CASSRGGTGGHEQYF. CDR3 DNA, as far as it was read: TGTGCCAGCAGTAGAGGAGGGACAGGGGGGCACGAG.

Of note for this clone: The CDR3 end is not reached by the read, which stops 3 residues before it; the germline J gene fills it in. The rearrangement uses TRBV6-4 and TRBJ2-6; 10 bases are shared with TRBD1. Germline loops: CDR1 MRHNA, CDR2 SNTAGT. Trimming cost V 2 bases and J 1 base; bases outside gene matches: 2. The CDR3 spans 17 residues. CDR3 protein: CASSDRDRGSGANVLTF. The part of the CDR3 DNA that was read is TGTGCCAGCAGTGACCGGGACAGGGGATCTGGGGCCAACGTC.

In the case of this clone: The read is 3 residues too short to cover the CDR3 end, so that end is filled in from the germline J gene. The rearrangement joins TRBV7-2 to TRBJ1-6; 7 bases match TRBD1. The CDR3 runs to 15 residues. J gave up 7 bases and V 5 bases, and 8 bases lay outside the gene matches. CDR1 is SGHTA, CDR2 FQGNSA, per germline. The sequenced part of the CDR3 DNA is TGTGCCAGCAGCCCACTTGACAGGGAGAATTCACCC. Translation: CASSPLDRENSP. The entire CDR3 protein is CASSPLDRENSPLHF.

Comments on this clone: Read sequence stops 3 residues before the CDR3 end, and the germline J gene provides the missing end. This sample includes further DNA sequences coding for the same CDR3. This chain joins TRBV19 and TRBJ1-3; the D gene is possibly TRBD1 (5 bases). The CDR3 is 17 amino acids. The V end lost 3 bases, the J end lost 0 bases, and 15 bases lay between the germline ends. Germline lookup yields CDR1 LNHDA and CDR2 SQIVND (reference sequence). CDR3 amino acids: CASSMIGERGSGNTIYF. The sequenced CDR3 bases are TGTGCCAGTAGTATGATAGGGGAAAGGGGCTCTGGAAACACC.

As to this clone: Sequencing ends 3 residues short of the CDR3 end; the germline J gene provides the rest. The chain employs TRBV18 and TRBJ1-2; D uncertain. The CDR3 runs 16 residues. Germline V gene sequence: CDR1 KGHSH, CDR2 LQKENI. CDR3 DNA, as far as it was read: TGTGCCAGCTCAGTGGATATAGCGGGAGATAGCAATGAC. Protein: CASSVDIAGDSND. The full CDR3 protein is CASSVDIAGDSNDYTF.

CDR3 bases read: TGCAGCGTTACCGGGACAGAGCACACAGATACG. It translates to CSVTGTEHTDT. The full CDR3 reads CSVTGTEHTDTQYF. V usage is TRBV29-1 and J usage is TRBJ2-3; TRBD1 agrees at 7 bases. The sequence runs out 3 residues before the end of the CDR3; the remainder is reconstructed from the germline J gene. CDR3 length: 14 residues. Germline trimming cut 5 bases from V and 2 bases from J; bases unmatched to any gene: 7. The germline V gene encodes CDR1 SQVTM and CDR2 ANQGSEA.

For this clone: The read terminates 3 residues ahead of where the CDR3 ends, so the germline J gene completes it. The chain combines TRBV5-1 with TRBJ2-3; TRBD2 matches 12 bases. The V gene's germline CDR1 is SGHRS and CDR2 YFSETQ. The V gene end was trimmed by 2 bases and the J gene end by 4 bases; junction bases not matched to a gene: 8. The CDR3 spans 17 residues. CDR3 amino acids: CASSLGTSGFQADTQYF. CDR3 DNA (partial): TGCGCCAGCAGCTTAGGGACTAGCGGGTTTCAGGCAGATACG.

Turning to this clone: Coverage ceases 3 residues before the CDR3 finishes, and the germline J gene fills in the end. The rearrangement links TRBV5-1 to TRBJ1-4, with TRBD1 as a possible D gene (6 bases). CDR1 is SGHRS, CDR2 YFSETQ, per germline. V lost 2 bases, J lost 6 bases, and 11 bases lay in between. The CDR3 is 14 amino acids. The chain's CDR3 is CASSLGGEDEKLFF. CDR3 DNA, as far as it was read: TGCGCCAGCAGCTTAGGGGGGGAAGATGAAAAA.

The CDR3 region is CATSLSGITDTQYF. Partial CDR3 DNA: TGTGCCACCTCTCTAAGCGGTATCACAGATACG. The rearrangement uses TRBV24-1 and TRBJ2-3, with a possible D match to TRBD2 (5 bases). The missing CDR3 end, 3 residues past where the read stops, is filled in from the germline J gene. Germline V gene lookup returns CDR1 KGHDR and CDR2 SFDVKD. The CDR3 runs to 14 residues. V lost 9 bases to trimming and J lost 2 bases, with 14 bases between them.

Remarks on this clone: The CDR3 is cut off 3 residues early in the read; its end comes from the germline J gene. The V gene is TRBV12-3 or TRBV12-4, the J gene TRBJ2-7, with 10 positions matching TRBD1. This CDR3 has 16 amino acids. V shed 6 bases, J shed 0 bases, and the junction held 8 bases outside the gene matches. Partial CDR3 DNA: TGTGCCAGCAGGGCACGGGACAGGGGCTTCTCCTACGAG. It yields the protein CASRARDRGFSYE. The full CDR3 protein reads CASRARDRGFSYEQYF.

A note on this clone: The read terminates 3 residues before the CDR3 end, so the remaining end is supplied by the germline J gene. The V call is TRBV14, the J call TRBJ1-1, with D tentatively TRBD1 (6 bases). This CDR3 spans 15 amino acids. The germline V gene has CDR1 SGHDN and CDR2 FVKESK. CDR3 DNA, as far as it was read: TGTGCCAGCAGCCCTATGACAGGACTGCCACTACAA. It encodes CASSPMTGLPLQ. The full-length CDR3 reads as CASSPMTGLPLQAFF.